A selection of T cell receptor beta chains follows, all from one sample in a study of blood T cell repertoires in COVID-19. Method: immunoSEQ multiplex PCR; TCRdb's copy keeps in-frame clones and lacks some. This sample has some 20,000 clones, with 86% found just once. Specimen: peripheral blood. The receptors were sampled from a human donor in a cohort sampled during active COVID-19. CDR3s include the opening cysteine and the closing phenylalanine or tryptophan. A D gene is named only where the DNA matches it firmly. Where a row states a size, it is once, few, many or the class of an expanded clone; other rows omit it.

D gene	V gene	CDR3 length	J gene	clone size	CDR3 DNA	CDR3 protein
TRBD1	TRBV13	16	TRBJ1-6	.	TGTGCCAGCAGCGCCCGGGACAGGGCTAAGGGATCACCCCTCCACTTT	CASSARDRAKGSPLHF
TRBD2	TRBV15	18	TRBJ2-3	.	TGTGCCACCAGCTTCGGACTAGCGGGAGGGCCGAGCACAGATACGCAGTATTTT	CATSFGLAGGPSTDTQYF
.	TRBV25-1	13	TRBJ1-5	once	TGTGCCAGCAGTCCGGGGAACACTCAGCCCCAGCATTTT	CASSPGNTQPQHF
TRBD1	TRBV9	15	TRBJ2-1	.	TGTGCCAGCAGCGAGGGACAGGGGGCGCAGGGTGAGCAGTTCTTC	CASSEGQGAQGEQFF
.	TRBV5-1	15	TRBJ1-2	.	TGCGCCAGCAGCCTCCGGGGAGGTGGACTTTATGGCTACACCTTC	CASSLRGGGLYGYTF
.	TRBV5-5	13	TRBJ1-2	.	TGTGCCAGCAGCCTATTTGCAGGGAATGGCTACACCTTC	CASSLFAGNGYTF
.	TRBV28	15	TRBJ1-1	once	TGTGCCAGCAGTCTGGGTGGGGGGTTTCGCACTGAAGCTTTCTTT	CASSLGGGFRTEAFF
TRBD1	TRBV5-1	14	TRBJ2-7	.	TGCGCCAGCAGCCCCGGGACAGGGAGCTACGAGCAGTACTTC	CASSPGTGSYEQYF
.	TRBV10-3	17	TRBJ2-1	.	TGTGCCACAAGGGGAAGCGGGCAGATAAGCTCCTACAATGAGCAGTTCTTC	CATRGSGQISSYNEQFF
.	TRBV30	14	TRBJ2-1	.	TGTGCCTGGAGTGTACTAGCAGAGTACAATGAGCAGTTCTTC	CAWSVLAEYNEQFF
.	TRBV6-5	15	TRBJ1-3	few	TGTGCCAGCAGCCTGCATGGGGCGGTTGGAAACACCATATATTTT	CASSLHGAVGNTIYF
.	TRBV10-3	14	TRBJ2-1	.	TGTGCCATCAGTGAGTCGAGCGGGCTAAATGAGCAGTTCTTC	CAISESSGLNEQFF
.	TRBV24-1	14	TRBJ2-3	.	TGTGCCACCGCGTACTCCCGCCGATCAGATACGCAGTATTTT	CATAYSRRSDTQYF
TRBD1	TRBV10-3	14	TRBJ2-2	.	TGTGCCATCAGTGGACAGGGCGCTACCGGGGAGCTGTTTTTT	CAISGQGATGELFF
.	TRBV27	14	TRBJ2-3	once	TGTGCCAGCAGTTCGGACAGTGGACTAGTCGCGCAGTATTTT	CASSSDSGLVAQYF
TRBD2	TRBV4-2	16	TRBJ2-2	.	TGTGCCAGCAGCCAACCTGAGCGGGAGGGTACCGGGGAGCTGTTTTTT	CASSQPEREGTGELFF
.	TRBV3-1/TRBV3-2	16	TRBJ2-2	.	TGTGCCAGCAGCCCGTCACGGGGTTTTTACACCGGGGAGCTGTTTTTT	CASSPSRGFYTGELFF
TRBD2	TRBV28	18	TRBJ2-1	.	TGTGCCAGCAGCCCCCGGACTAGCGGTTCACCATGGGACAATGAGCAGTTCTTC	CASSPRTSGSPWDNEQFF
TRBD1	TRBV3-1/TRBV3-2	16	TRBJ1-5	few	TGTGCCAGCAGCTTAGGACAGGGGGTCTACAATCAGCCCCAGCATTTT	CASSLGQGVYNQPQHF
.	TRBV7-9	14	TRBJ1-2	few	TGTGCCAGCAGCCCCAGGGCAGGCTCCTATGGCTACACCTTC	CASSPRAGSYGYTF
TRBD1	TRBV7-8	17	TRBJ2-3	.	TGTGCCAGCAGCAACAGGGCAGGACAGGGGATGGAAGATACGCAGTATTTT	CASSNRAGQGMEDTQYF
TRBD1	TRBV13	18	TRBJ2-1	.	TGTGCCAGCAGCTTACGCTTTAGACAGGGGGCCGAGTACAATGAGCAGTTCTTC	CASSLRFRQGAEYNEQFF
TRBD2	TRBV5-5	15	TRBJ2-1	.	TGTGCCAGCACCCCCTCTAGCGGGAGTGTGGATGAGCAGTTCTTC	CASTPSSGSVDEQFF
TRBD2	TRBV9	17	TRBJ2-3	.	TGTGCCAGCAGCGTAGTCGCTAGCGGGAGTTACACAGATACGCAGTATTTT	CASSVVASGSYTDTQYF
.	TRBV7-9	11	TRBJ2-7	few	TGTGCCAGCAGCTTTAGCGACGAGCAGTACTTC	CASSFSDEQYF
.	TRBV6-5	15	TRBJ1-1	.	TGTGCCAGCAGTTACTCGCGACCGACAACCACGTTGGCTTTCTTT	CASSYSRPTTTLAFF
.	TRBV5-4	15	TRBJ2-1	.	TGTGCCAGCAGCTTGGTGGCGGGGATCTACAATGAGCAGTTCTTC	CASSLVAGIYNEQFF
TRBD1	TRBV10-3	13	TRBJ2-7	.	TGTGCCATCAGTTGGGACAGGCAGCACGAGCAGTACTTC	CAISWDRQHEQYF
TRBD1	TRBV6-5	13	TRBJ1-5	.	TGTGCCAGCCAGGGACAGGGGGATCAGCCCCAGCATTTT	CASQGQGDQPQHF
.	TRBV5-5	15	TRBJ2-2	few	TGTGCCAGCAGCCGCAACACGGGGAACACCGGGGAGCTGTTTTTT	CASSRNTGNTGELFF
.	TRBV11-3	15	TRBJ2-1	.	TGTGCCAGCAGCTTAGTCGGGGTCGGCTACAATGAGCAGTTCTTC	CASSLVGVGYNEQFF
.	TRBV28	12	TRBJ2-7	.	TGTGCCAGCATGACATTTTCCCGGGAGCAGTACTTC	CASMTFSREQYF
.	TRBV4-1	16	TRBJ1-3	.	TGCGCCAGCAGTCGGTCGGGACTCCTCTCTGGAAACACCATATATTTT	CASSRSGLLSGNTIYF
.	TRBV15	15	TRBJ2-2	.	TGTGCCACCAGCAGAGCAACGGGGAACACCGGGGAGCTGTTTTTT	CATSRATGNTGELFF
.	TRBV2	15	TRBJ1-1	.	TGTGCCAGCAGTGAAACCGGGACACCGAACACTGAAGCTTTCTTT	CASSETGTPNTEAFF
TRBD2	TRBV28	14	TRBJ2-5	.	TGTGCCAGCAGTTCCGCGGGAGGACAAGAGACCCAGTACTTC	CASSSAGGQETQYF
TRBD1	TRBV2	15	TRBJ1-2	.	TGTGCCAGCAGTGAACCGCCAGGGGGGCTACATGGCTACACCTTC	CASSEPPGGLHGYTF
TRBD2	TRBV11-3	14	TRBJ2-1	.	TGTGCCAGCAGCTCCTTTGATAGCGGGAGCGAGCAGTTCTTC	CASSSFDSGSEQFF
.	TRBV12-2	19	TRBJ2-3	once	TGTGCAAGTCGCTTAAAGCAGGGTTCTAGCGGGAGGTCGGCAGATACGCAGTATTTT	CASRLKQGSSGRSADTQYF